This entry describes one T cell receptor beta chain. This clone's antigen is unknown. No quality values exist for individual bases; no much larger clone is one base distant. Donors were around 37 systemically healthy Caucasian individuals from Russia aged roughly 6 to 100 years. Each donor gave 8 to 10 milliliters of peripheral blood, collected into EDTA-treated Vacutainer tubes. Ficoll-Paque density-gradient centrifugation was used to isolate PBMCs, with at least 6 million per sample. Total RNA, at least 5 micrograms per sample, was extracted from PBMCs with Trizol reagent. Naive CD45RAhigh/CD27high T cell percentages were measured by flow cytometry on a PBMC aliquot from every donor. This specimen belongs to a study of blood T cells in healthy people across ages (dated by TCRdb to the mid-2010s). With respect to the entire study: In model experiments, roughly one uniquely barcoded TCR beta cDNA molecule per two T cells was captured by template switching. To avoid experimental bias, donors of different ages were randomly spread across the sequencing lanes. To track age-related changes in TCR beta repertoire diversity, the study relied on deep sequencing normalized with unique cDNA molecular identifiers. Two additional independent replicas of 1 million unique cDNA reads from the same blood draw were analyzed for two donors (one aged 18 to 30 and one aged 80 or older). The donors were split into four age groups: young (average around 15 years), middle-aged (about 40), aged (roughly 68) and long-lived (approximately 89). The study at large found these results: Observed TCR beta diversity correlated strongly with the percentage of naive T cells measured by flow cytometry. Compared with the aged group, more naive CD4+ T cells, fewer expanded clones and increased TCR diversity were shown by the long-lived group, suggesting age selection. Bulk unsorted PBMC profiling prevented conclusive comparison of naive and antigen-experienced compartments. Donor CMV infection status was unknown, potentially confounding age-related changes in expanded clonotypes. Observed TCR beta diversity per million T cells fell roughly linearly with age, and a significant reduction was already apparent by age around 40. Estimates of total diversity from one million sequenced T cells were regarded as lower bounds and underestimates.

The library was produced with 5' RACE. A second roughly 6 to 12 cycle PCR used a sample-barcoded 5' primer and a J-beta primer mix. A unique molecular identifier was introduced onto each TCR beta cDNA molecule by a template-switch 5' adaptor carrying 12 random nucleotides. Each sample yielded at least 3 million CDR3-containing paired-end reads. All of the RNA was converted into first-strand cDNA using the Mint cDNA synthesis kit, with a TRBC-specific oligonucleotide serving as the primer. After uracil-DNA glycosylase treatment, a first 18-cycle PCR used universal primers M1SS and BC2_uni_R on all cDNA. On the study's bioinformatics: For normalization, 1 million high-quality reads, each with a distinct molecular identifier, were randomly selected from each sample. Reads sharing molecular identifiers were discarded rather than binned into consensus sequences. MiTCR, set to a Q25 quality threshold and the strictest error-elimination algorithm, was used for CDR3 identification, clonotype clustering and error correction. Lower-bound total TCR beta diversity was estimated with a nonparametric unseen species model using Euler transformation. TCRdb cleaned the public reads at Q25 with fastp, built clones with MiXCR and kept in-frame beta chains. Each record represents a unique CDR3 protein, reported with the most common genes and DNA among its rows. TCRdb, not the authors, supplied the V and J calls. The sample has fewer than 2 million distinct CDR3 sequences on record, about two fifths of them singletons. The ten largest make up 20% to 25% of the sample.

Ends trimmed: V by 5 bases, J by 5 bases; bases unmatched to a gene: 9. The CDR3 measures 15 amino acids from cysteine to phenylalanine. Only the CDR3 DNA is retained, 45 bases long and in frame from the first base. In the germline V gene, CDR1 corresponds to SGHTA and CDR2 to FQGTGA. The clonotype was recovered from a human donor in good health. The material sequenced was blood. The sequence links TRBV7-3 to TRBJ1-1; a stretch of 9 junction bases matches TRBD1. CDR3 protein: CASSVNTGGMTEAFF. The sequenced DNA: TGTGCCAGCAGCGTAAATACAGGGGGCATGACTGAAGCTTTCTTT.